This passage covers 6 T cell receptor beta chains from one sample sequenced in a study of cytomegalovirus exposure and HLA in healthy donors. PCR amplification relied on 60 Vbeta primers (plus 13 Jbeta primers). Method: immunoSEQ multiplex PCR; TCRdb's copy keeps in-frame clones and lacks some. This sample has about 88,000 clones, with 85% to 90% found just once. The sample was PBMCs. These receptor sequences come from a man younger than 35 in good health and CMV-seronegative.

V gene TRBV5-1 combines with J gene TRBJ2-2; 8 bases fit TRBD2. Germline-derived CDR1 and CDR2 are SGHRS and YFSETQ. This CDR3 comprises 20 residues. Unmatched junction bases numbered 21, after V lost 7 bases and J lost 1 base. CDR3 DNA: TGCGCCAGCGCAGCCCTAACCGTACTAGCGGAAGGCGGGAACACCGGGGAGCTGTTTTTT. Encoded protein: CASAALTVLAEGGNTGELFF.

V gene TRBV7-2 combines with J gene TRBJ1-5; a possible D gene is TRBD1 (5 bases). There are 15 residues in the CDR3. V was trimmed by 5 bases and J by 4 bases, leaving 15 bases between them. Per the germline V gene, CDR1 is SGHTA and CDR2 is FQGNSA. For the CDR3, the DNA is TGTGCCAGCAGCCCGGGGGGGGTATGGAATCAGCCCCAGCATTTT. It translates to CASSPGGVWNQPQHF.

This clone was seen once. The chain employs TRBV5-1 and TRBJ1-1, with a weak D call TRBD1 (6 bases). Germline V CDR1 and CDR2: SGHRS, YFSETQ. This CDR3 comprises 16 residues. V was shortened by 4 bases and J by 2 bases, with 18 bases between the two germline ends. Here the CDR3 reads CASSPPGGGLNTEAFF. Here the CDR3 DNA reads TGCGCCAGCAGCCCCCCGGGCGGGGGGCTAAACACTGAAGCTTTCTTT.

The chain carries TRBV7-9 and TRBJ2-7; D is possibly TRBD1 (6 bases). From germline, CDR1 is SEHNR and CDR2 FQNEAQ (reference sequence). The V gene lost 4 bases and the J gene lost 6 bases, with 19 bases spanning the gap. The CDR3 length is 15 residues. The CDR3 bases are TGTGCCAGCAGCTCCAGCCGGGACACAAGCGGCGAGCAGTACTTC. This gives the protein CASSSSRDTSGEQYF.

CDR3 amino acids: CASSTRNTSGRVAGELFF. The CDR3 DNA reads TGCGCCAGCAGCACCCGGAACACTAGCGGGAGGGTAGCAGGGGAGCTGTTTTTT. V and J are TRBV5-1 and TRBJ2-2; 13 nucleotides match TRBD2. Germline V gene lookup returns CDR1 SGHRS and CDR2 YFSETQ. V dropped 4 bases and J dropped 8; count of bases not matched to a gene: 14. The CDR3 is 18 amino acids. Full variable domain (missing parts from reference TRBV5-1 and TRBJ2-2): KAGVTQTPRYLIKTRGQQVTLSCSPISGHRSVSWYQQTPGQGLQFLFEYFSETQRNKGNFPGRFSGRQFSNSRSEMNVSTLELGDSALYLCASSTRNTSGRVAGELFFGEGSRLTVL.

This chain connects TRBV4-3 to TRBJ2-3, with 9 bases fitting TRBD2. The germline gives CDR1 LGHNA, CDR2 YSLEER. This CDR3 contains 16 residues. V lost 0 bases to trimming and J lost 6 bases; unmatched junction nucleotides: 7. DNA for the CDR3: TGCGCCAGCAGCCAAGACGGGACTAGCTCACGGGATACGCAGTATTTT. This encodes CASSQDGTSSRDTQYF.